The T cell receptor (beta chain) described here comes from a study of T cells in Graves' hyperthyroidism and ophthalmopathy. Study conclusions and caveats: Most clonotypes expanded in the thyroid (above 0.001) were also present in blood.

There were TCR beta CDR3 regions amplified from RNA transcripts. Initially, a first-round RT-PCR of the TCR CDR3 employed the HTBI primer set. TCRdb reprocessed the multiplex PCR reads with MiXCR, giving one entry per CDR3 protein. The table includes hundreds of thousands of distinct CDR3 sequences, around 39% detected once. Exclusion followed for patients with uncontrolled infection, other autoimmune disease, pregnancy or lactation. The V gene's germline CDR1 is MNHEY and CDR2 SVGAGI. CDR3 length equals 12 residues. V lost 9 bases and J 0 bases, leaving 8 bases between the germline ends. This clonotype has a count of ten or more. Its antigen remains unknown.

The clonotype originates from a man aged 18 to 30 with Graves' hyperthyroidism. The chain recombines TRBV6-5 with TRBJ1-1; D is undetermined. Sequenced material: blood. Here the CDR3 reads CASSTVNTEAFF. The DNA for the CDR3 is TGTGCCAGTAGTACGGTGAACACTGAAGCTTTCTTT.